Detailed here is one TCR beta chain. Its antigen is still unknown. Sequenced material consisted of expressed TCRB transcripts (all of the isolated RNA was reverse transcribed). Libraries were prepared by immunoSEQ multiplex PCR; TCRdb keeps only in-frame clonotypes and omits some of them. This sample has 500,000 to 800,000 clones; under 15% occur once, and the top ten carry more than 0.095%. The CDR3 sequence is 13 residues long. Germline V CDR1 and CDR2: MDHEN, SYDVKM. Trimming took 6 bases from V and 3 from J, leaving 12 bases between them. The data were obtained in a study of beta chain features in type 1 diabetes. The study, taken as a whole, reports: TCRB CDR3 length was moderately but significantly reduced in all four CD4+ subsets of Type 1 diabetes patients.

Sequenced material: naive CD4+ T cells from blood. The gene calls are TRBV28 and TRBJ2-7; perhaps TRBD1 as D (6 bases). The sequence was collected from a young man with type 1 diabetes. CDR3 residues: CASSRTVVYEQYF. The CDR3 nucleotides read TGTGCCAGCAGCCGGACAGTAGTCTACGAGCAGTACTTC.